A selection of T cell receptor beta chains follows, all from one sample in a study of regulatory T cells in long-lasting Graves disease. TCRdb re-called the multiplex PCR reads through MiXCR, storing one row per CDR3 protein. The sample lists a few hundred thousand distinct CDR3 sequences, around 20% occurring once. Sequencing was performed on peripheral blood mononuclear cells (PBMCs), taken when the disease was refractory, from a patient treated with antithyroid drugs. These receptors were taken from a female donor with Graves disease. Both conserved end residues are part of each CDR3. D genes are given only for firm matches. Some rows have no size entry. The others give once, few or many, or a class for an expanded clone.

>TRBJ1-2|.|TRBV7-3|.
CASSNRTGTRRRGYTF
>TRBJ2-2|.|TRBV27|TRBD2
CASRGTLAARGTGELFF
>TRBJ2-5|few|TRBV29-1|.
CSVRQPEETQYF
>TRBJ2-1|.|TRBV20-1|.
CSAGRFEQFF
>TRBJ2-7|.|TRBV30|.
CAWSWLEGYEQYF
>TRBJ1-4|few|TRBV27|TRBD1
CASSLLGTDEKLFF
>TRBJ2-7|many|TRBV2|.
CASTQRNNEQYF
>TRBJ2-2|few|TRBV7-2|TRBD2
CASSFSSGGELFF
>TRBJ1-6|few|TRBV5-1|.
CASTSSGSGSPLHF
>TRBJ1-1|many|TRBV2|.
CASSEDPGINTEAFF
>TRBJ2-2|.|TRBV13|.
CASSLYSINTGELFF
>TRBJ2-5|.|TRBV7-2|.
CASSPPPVGETQYF
>TRBJ2-7|many|TRBV6-2/TRBV6-3|TRBD1
CASSLRGQAYEQYF
>TRBJ1-5|few|TRBV19|.
CASASESNQPQHF
>TRBJ2-7|many|TRBV7-2|.
CASSLAAGQFGNEQYF
>TRBJ2-7|.|TRBV7-9|TRBD2
CASSLSSGDEQYF
>TRBJ2-7|few|TRBV7-3|TRBD2
CASSFKSGRASYEQYF
>TRBJ2-7|few|TRBV29-1|.
CSVVKIQGPIGAGARREQYF
>TRBJ1-2|.|TRBV7-2|.
CASSFQGPDGYTF
>TRBJ2-7|.|TRBV5-1|.
CASSRTGTPPLGYEQYF
>TRBJ1-2|many|TRBV12-3/TRBV12-4|TRBD1
CASSPTGGGYGYTF
>TRBJ2-2|.|TRBV27|.
CASSLGHQNTGELFF
>TRBJ1-2|few|TRBV19|.
CASSDQNYGYTF
>TRBJ1-5|few|TRBV9|.
CASSVGIDRNQPQHF
>TRBJ2-7|.|TRBV24-1|.
CASRPMTGVYEQYF